The 27 T cell receptor beta chains listed next were all sequenced from one sample in a study of blood T cell repertoires in COVID-19. Sequenced by immunoSEQ multiplex PCR; TCRdb stores in-frame clones only, minus some. The table has about 210,000 clones, approximately 81% seen once. The sample consisted of peripheral blood. The receptors were gathered from a woman aged 80 or over with COVID-19, enrolled during active disease.

The V gene is TRBV18, the J gene TRBJ1-1; 8 nucleotides line up with TRBD1. V was pared by 1 base and J by 4 bases, with 8 bases of the junction left unmatched. The CDR3 consists of 16 residues. Germline CDR1 and CDR2: KGHSH and LQKENI. CDR3 coding DNA: TGTGCCAGCTCACCACTAGGACAGGGAATTTTCACTGAAGCTTTCTTT. This gives the protein CASSPLGQGIFTEAFF. Full variable domain (remainder filled in from reference TRBV18 and TRBJ1-1): NAGVMQNPRHLVRRRGQEARLRCSPMKGHSHVYWYRQLPEEGLKFMVYLQKENIIDESGMPKERFSAEFPKEGPSILRIQQVVRGDSAAYFCASSPLGQGIFTEAFFGQGTRLTVV.

This sequence joins TRBV7-2 and TRBJ1-1; D might be TRBD1 (5 bases). The CDR3 covers 15 residues. The ends were cut back, 0 bases at V and 2 bases at J, with 10 bases in the middle. Germline CDR1 and CDR2: SGHTA and FQGNSA. CDR3 nucleotides: TGTGCCAGCAGCTTAGCGGTGGGGCTTAACACTGAAGCTTTCTTT. It codes for CASSLAVGLNTEAFF.

The V gene is TRBV20-1, the J gene TRBJ2-7; the D gene is possibly TRBD1 (5 bases). The CDR3 has 11 amino acids. Deletions cut 6 bases from V and 6 bases from J, with 12 bases between. Germline V CDR1 and CDR2: DFQATT, SNEGSKA (reference sequence). The CDR3 DNA follows: TGCAGTGCCCTCCAGGGTGGCGAGCAGTACGTC. This gives the protein CSALQGGEQYV.

V usage is TRBV18 and J usage is TRBJ1-1; tentative D call: TRBD1 (6 bases). V dropped 10 bases and J dropped 1 base, with 16 bases sitting between them. This CDR3 spans 14 amino acids. Germline V gives CDR1 KGHSH, CDR2 LQKENI. The CDR3 is CATKQGATNTEAFF. In DNA form, the CDR3 reads TGTGCCACCAAACAGGGTGCCACGAACACTGAAGCTTTCTTT.

This clone was counted once. The chain carries TRBV5-1 and TRBJ1-1, with D unclear. Trimming stripped 4 bases from V and 0 bases from J, with 13 bases between. The CDR3 has 15 residues. CDR1 and CDR2 (germline): SGHRS, YFSETQ. The CDR3 DNA follows: TGCGCCAGCAGCATTGGGCCCAACCTGAACACTGAAGCTTTCTTT. This encodes CASSIGPNLNTEAFF.

The gene calls are TRBV5-5 and TRBJ2-3; TRBD1 matches at 9 bases. The junction had 10 bases not matched to a gene; V was cut back by 4 bases and J by 4 bases. This CDR3 comprises 16 residues. Germline CDR1 SGHKS, CDR2 YYEKEE (reference sequence). CDR3 bases: TGTGCCAGCAGCCCCTTAACCGGGACAGGGCCAGATACGCAGTATTTT. Translation gives CASSPLTGTGPDTQYF.

The chain joins TRBV5-6 to TRBJ1-3, with no clear D. Germline V gene sequence: CDR1 SGHDT, CDR2 YYEEEE. This CDR3 comprises 16 residues. The ends were cut back, 0 bases at V and 1 base at J, with 11 bases in the middle. The CDR3, as DNA: TGTGCCAGCAGCTTGGGTAGCGGCAGATCTGGAAACACCATATATTTT. It yields the protein CASSLGSGRSGNTIYF.

This clone was seen a handful of times. Additional DNA sequences in this sample encode the identical CDR3. This sequence joins TRBV6-6 and TRBJ1-5, with D hard to call. The germline gives CDR1 MNHNY, CDR2 SVGAGI (reference sequence). Trimming shortened V by 0 bases and J by 1 base, and 4 bases separated the two germline ends. CDR3 length equals 14 residues. This chain's CDR3 is CASSYSESNQPQHF. The CDR3 DNA sequence: TGTGCCAGCAGTTACTCCGAGAGCAATCAGCCCCAGCATTTT.

The chain carries TRBV2 and TRBJ1-1, with 7 bases identical to TRBD1. The CDR3 extends over 16 amino acids. Germline V gene sequence: CDR1 SNHLY, CDR2 FYNNEI. Trimming cost V 2 bases and J 2 bases; bases outside gene matches: 8. This CDR3 is CASSETGEGTNTEAFF. The DNA of the CDR3 is TGTGCCAGCAGTGAAACAGGGGAAGGAACAAACACTGAAGCTTTCTTT.

The rearrangement links TRBV7-2 to TRBJ2-2; 9 nucleotides line up with TRBD2. This CDR3 is 15 amino acids long. From germline, CDR1 is SGHTA and CDR2 FQGNSA. V trimming: 5 bases; J trimming: 3 bases; junction bases outside the gene matches: 4. The CDR3 reads CASSPRLADTGELFF. For the CDR3, the DNA is TGTGCCAGCAGCCCCAGACTAGCGGACACCGGGGAGCTGTTTTTT.

This chain uses TRBV19 with TRBJ1-2, with TRBD1 identical over 9 bases. V was clipped by 3 bases and J by 10 bases; unmatched bases: 9. CDR1 is LNHDA, CDR2 SQIVND, per germline (reference sequence). The CDR3 loop spans 14 amino acids. The CDR3 DNA reads TGTGCCAGTAGTATTGGGGGACAGGGATCCACCTACACCTTC. It is translated as CASSIGGQGSTYTF.

The V and J genes are TRBV5-4 and TRBJ1-4, with a tentative D call TRBD1 (6 bases). The germline CDR1 and CDR2 sequences are SGHNT and YYREEE (reference sequence). Trimming took 4 bases from V and 5 from J, leaving 15 bases between them. The CDR3 extends over 15 amino acids. This chain's CDR3 is CASSRGGLENEKLFF. The CDR3 DNA reads TGTGCCAGCAGCCGCGGGGGCTTAGAGAATGAAAAACTGTTTTTT.

The genes are TRBV10-2 and TRBJ1-2, with a possible D match to TRBD1 (6 bases). Deletions cut 0 bases from V and 8 bases from J, with 10 bases between. There are 13 residues in the CDR3. Per germline, CDR1 WSHSY and CDR2 SAAADI. The CDR3 coding sequence is TGCGCCAGCAGTGAGTCCACAGGGTGGGGCTACACCTTC. This encodes CASSESTGWGYTF.

This clone showed up just once. The J gene is TRBJ2-1, the V gene TRBV6-5, with TRBD2 identical over 7 bases. Losses at the gene ends were 8 bases for V and 9 bases for J; bases not matched to a gene: 13. The germline V gene has CDR1 MNHEY and CDR2 SVGAGI. The CDR3 is made up of 14 amino acids. CDR3 residues: CASAWGGMVREQFF. The CDR3 coding sequence is TGTGCCAGCGCTTGGGGGGGAATGGTGCGTGAGCAGTTCTTC.

This chain joins TRBV6-2 or TRBV6-3 and TRBJ2-1, with a possible D match to TRBD2 (7 bases). The CDR3 extends over 17 amino acids. CDR1 MNHEY and CDR2 SVGEGT come from the germline V gene. V gave up 6 bases and J gave up 8 bases, with 26 bases separating them. The CDR3 sequence: CASSPSIGGRHTYEQFF. In DNA, the CDR3 is TGTGCCAGCAGCCCTTCGATCGGGGGGCGGCATACGTATGAGCAGTTCTTC.

J is TRBJ1-2 and V is TRBV30; D might be TRBD1 (6 bases). CDR3 length: 13 residues. The V end was cut by 2 bases, the J end by 4 bases, with 11 bases between. Germline CDR1 GTSNPN, CDR2 SVGIG (reference sequence). The CDR3 spells CAWSTDRIYGYTF. The CDR3 region has the DNA TGTGCCTGGAGTACCGACAGGATCTATGGCTACACCTTC.

This chain connects TRBV12-3 or TRBV12-4 to TRBJ1-1; possibly TRBD1 for D (5 bases). Trimming shortened V by 11 bases and J by 3 bases, and 16 bases separated the two germline ends. CDR3 length equals 13 residues. The CDR3 DNA sequence: TGTGCCGGCTCACGGGGGGAGGACACTGAAGCTTTCTTT. This translates into CAGSRGEDTEAFF.

This rearrangement joins TRBV7-3 to TRBJ1-1; D possibly corresponds to TRBD1 (5 bases). The CDR3 loop spans 13 amino acids. CDR1 and CDR2 from the germline V gene are SGHTA and FQGTGA. V was pared by 0 bases and J by 5 bases, with 7 bases between. This chain's CDR3 is CASSLTDRTEAFF. The CDR3, as DNA: TGTGCCAGCAGCTTAACAGACAGAACTGAAGCTTTCTTT.

The chain employs TRBV5-1 and TRBJ2-3; 8 bases agree with TRBD2. The CDR3 consists of 15 residues. Per the germline V gene, CDR1 is SGHRS and CDR2 is YFSETQ. V lost 7 bases and J lost 6; bases outside the gene matches: 13. CDR3 amino acids: CASQAFGGAGDTQYF. For the CDR3, the DNA is TGCGCCAGCCAGGCCTTCGGGGGGGCCGGGGATACGCAGTATTTT. Looking up the rest from reference TRBV5-1 and TRBJ2-3 gives the full variable domain: KAGVTQTPRYLIKTRGQQVTLSCSPISGHRSVSWYQQTPGQGLQFLFEYFSETQRNKGNFPGRFSGRQFSNSRSEMNVSTLELGDSALYLCASQAFGGAGDTQYFGPGTRLTVL.

This clone was found once. The V and J genes are TRBV30 and TRBJ1-2; 9 bases fit TRBD1. Trimming at V came to 3 bases and at J to 8 bases, leaving 10 bases not matched to a gene. Germline V gene data show CDR1 as GTSNPN and CDR2 as SVGIG (reference sequence). This CDR3 comprises 14 residues. This chain's CDR3 is CAWREQGAVLGYTF. In DNA, the CDR3 is TGTGCCTGGAGGGAACAGGGGGCTGTGTTAGGCTACACCTTC.

The CDR3 DNA reads TGTGCCAGTACCCTCGGAGGACAGATATACCTCGCGAACACCGGGGAGCTGTTTTTT. Its protein product is CASTLGGQIYLANTGELFF. The chain uses TRBV19 and TRBJ2-2, with D perhaps TRBD1 (6 bases). CDR1 is LNHDA and CDR2 is SQIVND in the germline V gene (reference sequence). This CDR3 has 19 residues. Between the trimmed V and J ends, which lost 7 bases and 0 bases, there was a span of 24 bases.

The genes are TRBV11-2 and TRBJ2-6; TRBD1 matches at 8 bases. The CDR3 covers 18 residues. Germline loops: CDR1 SGHAT, CDR2 FQNNGV. J gave up 4 bases and V 2 bases, and 10 bases lay outside the gene matches. The CDR3 DNA follows: TGTGCCAGCAGCTTAAGTTTGCAGGGGGCTTCAGGGGCCAACGTCCTGACTTTC. It encodes CASSLSLQGASGANVLTF.

The chain couples TRBV27 to TRBJ2-3, with D hard to call. Germline lookup yields CDR1 MNHEY and CDR2 SMNVEV (reference sequence). The length of the CDR3 is 16 residues. Trimming removed 2 bases from V and 0 bases from J, with 12 bases in between. CDR3 DNA sequence: TGTGCCAGCAGTTTAGCCTCCAGGCCGAGCACAGATACGCAGTATTTT. It encodes CASSLASRPSTDTQYF.

The rearrangement joins TRBV13 to TRBJ1-2, with D uncertain. V lost 4 bases and J lost 5, with 23 bases in between. The CDR3 loop spans 17 amino acids. The germline V gene encodes CDR1 PRHDT and CDR2 FYEKMQ (reference sequence). The CDR3 reads CASSSTGILLPGYGYTF. CDR3 DNA: TGTGCCAGCAGCTCGACCGGGATCCTCCTTCCGGGTTATGGCTACACCTTC.

The chain joins TRBV6-5 to TRBJ1-4, with D hard to call. The CDR3 runs 15 residues. V was cut by 6 bases and J by 0 bases, with 11 bases left in between. From germline, CDR1 is MNHEY and CDR2 SVGAGI. The DNA of the CDR3 is TGTGCCAGCAGGGGTCGTCGGGCAACTAATGAAAAACTGTTTTTT. Translated: CASRGRRATNEKLFF.

The rearrangement links TRBV3-1 (or the pseudogene TRBV3-2) to TRBJ1-1, with D perhaps matching TRBD1 (6 bases). The germline V gene has CDR1 LGHDT and CDR2 YNNKEL (reference sequence). CDR3 size: 15 residues. The V gene lost 7 bases and the J gene lost 1 base, with 16 bases spanning the gap. The CDR3 loop reads CASNIGQGTNTEAFF. CDR3 nucleotides: TGTGCCAGCAACATTGGGCAGGGGACGAACACTGAAGCTTTCTTT.

The chain joins TRBV19 to TRBJ1-5, with D possibly being TRBD1 (6 bases). The CDR3 length is 14 residues. In germline, CDR1 is LNHDA, CDR2 SQIVND (reference sequence). Trimming took off 7 bases at V and 0 bases at J, with 10 bases between the two ends. As DNA, the CDR3 is TGTGCCAGTACTACAGGGAATAGCAATCAGCCCCAGCATTTT. It specifies CASTTGNSNQPQHF.